These 21 T cell receptor beta chains originate from one sample sequenced in a study of blood T cells in healthy people across ages. Next came a second PCR, run for about 7 to 12 cycles, which used a sample-barcoded 5' primer along with a J-beta primer mix. Each CDR3 protein gets one entry after TCRdb re-called the 5' RACE reads with MiXCR. The data contain hundreds of thousands of distinct CDR3 sequences, 45% to 50% of them singletons. The sequenced sample was blood. The receptor set was obtained from an older woman in good health.

V usage is TRBV28 and J usage is TRBJ2-7; 8 bases agree with TRBD1. CDR3 length equals 16 residues. Trimming cost V 5 bases and J 4 bases; bases outside gene matches: 13. Per the germline V gene, CDR1 is MDHEN and CDR2 is SYDVKM. CDR3 DNA: TGTGCCAGCAGTACCCGACAGGGGTCAGGAAGGTACGAGCAGTACTTC. Translating gives CASSTRQGSGRYEQYF. The full variable domain, its missing parts supplied by reference TRBV28 and TRBJ2-7, is DVKVTQSSRYLVKRTGEKVFLECVQDMDHENMFWYRQDPGLGLRLIYFSYDVKMKEKGDIPEGYSVSREKKERFSLILESASTNQTSMYLCASSTRQGSGRYEQYFGPGTRLTVT.

This clonotype was recorded a few times. The J gene is TRBJ2-3, the V gene TRBV20-1, with 11 bases lining up with TRBD2. Per germline, CDR1 DFQATT and CDR2 SNEGSKA (reference sequence). The ends lost 5 bases at V and 1 base at J; junction bases unmatched: 8. The CDR3 has 16 residues. The chain's CDR3 is CSASALLAGGTDTQYF. CDR3 DNA sequence: TGCAGTGCTTCTGCACTACTAGCGGGAGGCACAGATACGCAGTATTTT.

This clonotype was seen ten or more times. In DNA form, the CDR3 reads TGCGCCAGCAAAGGACAGGGGGCCGTGTTTTTT. Translating gives CASKGQGAVFF. V and J are TRBV4-3 and TRBJ1-4; 11 positions agree with TRBD1. CDR1 is LGHNA, CDR2 YSLEER, per germline. The CDR3 contains 11 residues. J lost 15 bases, V lost 7 bases, and 4 bases had no gene match.

CDR3 in DNA: TGTGCCAGCAGCGGGACAACAGACTACGAGCAGTACTTC. This encodes CASSGTTDYEQYF. The chain recombines TRBV2 with TRBJ2-7; weak D call: TRBD1 (6 bases). The germline CDR1 and CDR2 sequences are SNHLY and FYNNEI. CDR3 length equals 13 residues. V was shortened by 6 bases and J by 3 bases, with 12 bases between the two germline ends.

This chain uses TRBV12-3 or TRBV12-4 with TRBJ2-3; 7 nucleotides match TRBD1. The V gene end was trimmed by 6 bases and the J gene end by 2 bases; junction bases not matched to a gene: 2. The CDR3 is 13 residues long. CDR3 loop: CASSRGFTDTQYF. CDR3 nucleotides: TGTGCCAGCAGCAGGGGGTTCACAGATACGCAGTATTTT.

This clonotype was recorded once. Germline is not matched at one junction end, which may reflect a read error. The V gene is TRBV11-3, the J gene TRBJ1-1; weak D call: TRBD1 (5 bases). The germline CDR1 and CDR2 sequences are SGHNT and YENEEA. The CDR3 runs 14 residues. CDR3 sequence reads: CASSVDGGISEAFF. The CDR3 bases are TGTGCCAGCAGCGTAGACGGGGGTATTTCTGAAGCTTTCTTT. Together with reference TRBV11-3 and TRBJ1-1, the CDR3 gives the full variable domain: EAGVVQSPRYKIIEKKQPVAFWCNPISGHNTLYWYLQNLGQGPELLIRYENEEAVDDSQLPKDRFSAERLKGVDSTLKIQPAELGDSAVYLCASSVDGGISEAFFGQGTRLTVV.

In its sample, this clonotype was seen once. This chain connects TRBV20-1 to TRBJ2-1; D not certain. Looked up from germline, CDR1 is DFQATT and CDR2 is SNEGSKA (reference sequence). There are 12 residues in the CDR3. The germline V and J ends were trimmed by 5 bases and 5 bases, with 10 bases remaining between them. CDR3 residues: CSAVEFNNEQFF. The CDR3 region has the DNA TGCAGTGCTGTGGAATTCAACAATGAGCAGTTCTTC.

About this clonotype itself: This could be a read error, since a much larger clone is one nucleotide away. The genes are TRBV5-4 and TRBJ1-2, with D perhaps matching TRBD1 (5 bases). The germline CDR1 and CDR2 sequences are SGHNT and YYREEE (reference sequence). CDR3 length: 12 amino acids. Trimming took off 3 bases at V and 6 bases at J, with 9 bases between the two ends. The CDR3 is CASSWAGDGYTF. The CDR3 nucleotides are TGTGCCAGCAGCTGGGCGGGGGATGGCTACACCTTC.

On this clonotype itself: This sequence may be a read error, since a much larger clone differs from it by one base. V and J are TRBV6-1 and TRBJ2-7, with TRBD1 matching over 10 bases. Germline V CDR1 and CDR2: MNHNS, SASEGT. This CDR3 comprises 14 residues. The CDR3 loop reads CASNEDRGTYERYF. CDR3 in DNA: TGTGCCAGCAATGAGGACAGGGGGACCTACGAGCGGTACTTC.

The chain uses TRBV5-6 and TRBJ1-2; D call uncertain. The germline gives CDR1 SGHDT, CDR2 YYEEEE. V was shortened by 3 bases and J by 8 bases, with 8 bases between the two germline ends. CDR3 length: 11 residues. The CDR3 DNA is TGTGCCAGCAGCTGGAATCGGGGCTACACCTTC. Its protein product is CASSWNRGYTF.

V gene TRBV5-1 combines with J gene TRBJ2-1, with 14 bases matching TRBD2. Germline loops: CDR1 SGHRS, CDR2 YFSETQ. Trimming cost V 0 bases and J 9 bases; bases outside gene matches: 2. The CDR3 is made up of 15 amino acids. The chain's CDR3 is CASSLGLAGGSEQFF. CDR3 nucleotides: TGCGCCAGCAGCTTGGGACTAGCGGGAGGGAGTGAGCAGTTCTTC.

V usage is TRBV15 and J usage is TRBJ1-2, with D possibly matching TRBD1 (5 bases). The V end lost 5 bases, the J end lost 1 base, and 20 bases lay between the germline ends. CDR3 length: 17 amino acids. Germline CDR1 reads LNHNV; CDR2 reads YYDKDF (reference sequence). This CDR3 reads CATSSRTLELFNYGYTF. CDR3 nucleotide sequence: TGTGCCACCAGCTCGAGGACACTGGAACTCTTTAACTATGGCTACACCTTC.

Points on this clonotype: The junction differs from germline at one of its ends, possibly a read error. This sequence joins TRBV29-1 and TRBJ1-1; TRBD1 might be the D (5 bases). Germline V gene lookup returns CDR1 SQVTM and CDR2 ANQGSEA. The CDR3 contains 12 residues. In nucleotides, the CDR3 is TGCAGCGTTGCAAGGGGTAACACTAAAGCTTTCTTT. This gives the protein CSVARGNTKAFF. Using reference TRBV29-1 and TRBJ1-1 for the parts outside the CDR3, the full variable domain is SAVISQKPSRDICQRGTSLTIQCQVDSQVTMMFWYRQQPGQSLTLIATANQGSEATYESGFVIDKFPISRPNLTFSTLTVSNMSPEDSSIYLCSVARGNTKAFFGQGTRLTVV.

The V gene is TRBV6-6, the J gene TRBJ2-7; 10 bases are a match to TRBD2. Germline V gene sequence: CDR1 MNHNY, CDR2 SVGAGI (reference sequence). The V segment lost 7 bases and the J segment 4 bases; nucleotides outside the gene matches: 7. The CDR3 extends over 14 amino acids. The CDR3 reads CASTRSAGGYEQYF. The CDR3 region has the DNA TGTGCCAGCACCCGCTCAGCGGGAGGGTACGAGCAGTACTTC.

The CDR3, as DNA: TGTGCCAGCAGCAGGACAGGGGCGGGCGAGCAGTACTTC. It is translated as CASSRTGAGEQYF. This chain joins TRBV2 and TRBJ2-7, with 9 bases that match TRBD1. Trimming took 6 bases from V and 6 from J; bases not matched to a gene: 6. CDR1 SNHLY and CDR2 FYNNEI come from the germline V gene. The CDR3 is 13 amino acids. The full variable domain, with the rest looked up from reference TRBV2 and TRBJ2-7, is EPEVTQTPSHQVTQMGQEVILRCVPISNHLYFYWYRQILGQKVEFLVSFYNNEISEKSEIFDDQFSVERPDGSNFTLKIRSTKLEDSAMYFCASSRTGAGEQYFGPGTRLTVT.

In this sample, this clonotype turned up many times. The chain couples TRBV4-3 to TRBJ2-1; 7 positions match TRBD2. The J segment lost 5 bases and the V segment lost 2 bases, leaving 6 bases of the junction unmatched. The V gene's germline CDR1 is LGHNA and CDR2 YSLEER. The CDR3 has 15 residues. The DNA of the CDR3 is TGCGCCAGCAGCCAATTAGAGCGGGGTGACAATGAGCAGTTCTTC. Translated: CASSQLERGDNEQFF.

The V gene is TRBV2, the J gene TRBJ2-2; D gene ambiguous. Trimming took off 5 bases at V and 2 bases at J, with 12 bases between the two ends. The CDR3 contains 15 residues. CDR1 and CDR2 (germline): SNHLY, FYNNEI. The CDR3 nucleotides are TGTGCCAGCAGTCCACGGCCCCGAAACACCGGGGAGCTGTTTTTT. Protein: CASSPRPRNTGELFF.

The V gene is TRBV2, the J gene TRBJ1-1, with D perhaps TRBD1 (6 bases). CDR1 and CDR2 from the germline V gene are SNHLY and FYNNEI. The V end lost 2 bases, the J end lost 4 bases, and 14 bases lay between the germline ends. This CDR3 comprises 15 residues. The CDR3 DNA is TGTGCCAGCAGTGAATTTATGGGGGCGGTCACTGAAGCTTTCTTT. The encoded protein is CASSEFMGAVTEAFF.

The rearrangement uses TRBV27 and TRBJ1-2; 9 bases fit TRBD1. Germline CDR1 and CDR2: MNHEY and SMNVEV (reference sequence). The CDR3 contains 13 residues. The V segment lost 5 bases and the J segment 8 bases; nucleotides outside the gene matches: 6. This chain's CDR3 is CASSATGGAGYTF. CDR3 DNA sequence: TGTGCCAGCAGTGCGACAGGGGGAGCGGGCTACACCTTC.

The rearrangement joins TRBV5-1 to TRBJ1-2; D might be TRBD1 (6 bases). Germline CDR1 reads SGHRS; CDR2 reads YFSETQ. V was pared by 0 bases and J by 5 bases, with 11 bases between. The CDR3 has 14 amino acids. CDR3 sequence (DNA): TGCGCCAGCAGCTTGGTTCGGGGGGCATATGGCTACACCTTC. Its translation is CASSLVRGAYGYTF.

The rearrangement joins TRBV18 to TRBJ2-7; D not certain. With the DNA end fitting TRBJ2-4 better, the J assignment may be wrong. CDR3 length equals 13 residues. The germline gives CDR1 KGHSH, CDR2 LQKENI. The CDR3: CASSPQGSNIQYF. DNA of the CDR3: TGTGCCAGCTCACCACAGGGATCAAACATTCAGTACTTC.